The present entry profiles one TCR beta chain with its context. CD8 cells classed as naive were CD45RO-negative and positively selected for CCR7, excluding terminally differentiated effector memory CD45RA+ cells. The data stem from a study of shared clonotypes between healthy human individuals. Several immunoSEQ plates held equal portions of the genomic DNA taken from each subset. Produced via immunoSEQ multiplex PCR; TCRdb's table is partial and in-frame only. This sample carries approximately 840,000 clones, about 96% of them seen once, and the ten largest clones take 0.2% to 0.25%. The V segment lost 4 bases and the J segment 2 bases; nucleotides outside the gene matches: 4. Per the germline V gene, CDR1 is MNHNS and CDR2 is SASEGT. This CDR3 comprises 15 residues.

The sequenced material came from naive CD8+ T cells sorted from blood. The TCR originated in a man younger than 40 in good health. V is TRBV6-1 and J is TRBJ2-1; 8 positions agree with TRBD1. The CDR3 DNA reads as TGTGCCAGCAGTGGAGACAGGGGTACCTACAATGAGCAGTTCTTC. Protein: CASSGDRGTYNEQFF.